The present T cell receptor beta chain was sequenced within a study of blood T cell repertoires in COVID-19. This clone was seen once. The CDR3 sequence is 18 residues long. CDR1 and CDR2 from the germline V gene are SGHTA and FQGNSA. Trimming took 5 bases from V and 1 from J; bases not matched to a gene: 14. Libraries were prepared by immunoSEQ multiplex PCR; TCRdb keeps only in-frame clonotypes and omits some of them. The sample has 200,000 to 250,000 clones; roughly 90% are singletons. The source is a woman aged 45-65 years in a cohort exposed to, infected with or recovered from COVID-19 (not recorded which). Sequenced input: PBMCs or T cells enriched from blood (not recorded which). The J gene is TRBJ2-3, the V gene TRBV7-2, with 8 bases that match TRBD2. CDR3 bases: TGTGCCAGCAGCCCAAGGACTAGCCGGGGAGCGGGCACAGATACGCAGTATTTT. This sequence encodes CASSPRTSRGAGTDTQYF.